The clone carrying this TCR beta chain was recorded once. Its specificity is not known. Measured with immunoSEQ multiplex PCR; TCRdb has only the in-frame clones, and not every one. This repertoire shows approximately 50,000 clones, 73% found once; its top ten account for 3.5%. The data belong to a study of radiotherapy plus CTLA-4 blockade in lung cancer. Study outcomes and limitations: TCR clones originating in tumors grew in number in blood after radiotherapy plus ipilimumab.

The length of the CDR3 is 15 residues. With 0 bases clipped from V and 4 bases from J, the junction kept 3 bases outside the gene matches. Germline V gene lookup returns CDR1 MNHEY and CDR2 SVGAGI. Participants had chemo-refractory metastatic non-small-cell lung cancer and were treated with focal radiation plus ipilimumab CTLA-4 blockade. The J gene is TRBJ1-5, the V gene TRBV6-5; 7 bases align to TRBD1. The TCR originated in a human donor with non-small cell lung cancer who had a complete response to radiotherapy plus ipilimumab. The source material was peripheral blood, sampled from a patient treated with radiotherapy plus ipilimumab. The chain's CDR3 is CASSYSQGVNQPQHF. CDR3 coding DNA: TGTGCCAGCAGTTACTCTCAGGGGGTTAATCAGCCCCAGCATTTT.